This T cell receptor beta chain was captured in a study of neurological immune-mediated disorders. This clonotype was detected many times. The authors produced cDNA by 5'RACE using 10-nucleotide random UMIs. TCRdb processed the 5' RACE reads anew with MiXCR; each CDR3 protein has one entry. This table holds over 15,000 distinct CDR3 sequences, about 11% found once. Germline lookup yields CDR1 SGHRS and CDR2 YFSETQ. V gave up 0 bases and J gave up 3 bases, with 11 bases separating them. This CDR3 region has 15 residues. The study used blood bank volunteers in Maryland, USA, as healthy controls. For sorted libraries, the input was approximately 1 million CD4+ or CD8+ T cells.

This clonotype was obtained from a woman aged 45-60 years in good health. J is TRBJ2-3 and V is TRBV5-1; perhaps TRBD2 as D (6 bases). The sequencing sample was made of CD8+ T cells from blood. The CDR3 sequence: CASSLEVGRTDTQYF. The CDR3 DNA is TGCGCCAGCAGCTTGGAGGTCGGGAGAACAGATACGCAGTATTTT.